This TCR beta chain is from a study of T cells in Graves' hyperthyroidism and ophthalmopathy. Using RNA transcripts as the source, TCR beta CDR3 regions were amplified. A set of HTBI primers served as the primers for a first-round RT-PCR of the TCR CDR3. One entry per CDR3 protein, called by TCRdb with MiXCR from the multiplex PCR reads. The repertoire has 350,000 to 400,000 distinct CDR3 sequences, approximately 15% of them found once; the top ten carry approximately 32%. CDR3 size: 13 residues. Per the germline V gene, CDR1 is LGHDT and CDR2 is YNNKEL (reference sequence). V was clipped by 0 bases and J by 8 bases, with 10 bases between them. This clonotype has ten or more counts. What it binds is unknown. Study observations and caveats: Ophthalmopathy cases were set apart from stable hyperthyroidism by a 13 V-J model.

V gene TRBV3-1 combines with J gene TRBJ1-1; no clear D gene. The source is a woman between 25 and 40 years old with Graves' hyperthyroidism. What was sequenced was blood. CDR3 DNA: TGTGCCAGCAGCCAAGAGAGCCGGTTAGAAGCTTTCTTT. This translates into CASSQESRLEAFF.